These 17 T cell receptor beta chains were all obtained from the same sample, sequenced in a study of cytomegalovirus exposure and HLA in healthy donors (dated by TCRdb to the late 2010s). Preparation of the library involved the immunoSEQ multiplex PCR assay. For the multiplex PCR, a mixture combining 60 forward primers for TCR Vbeta segments and 13 reverse primers for TCR Jbeta segments was used. TCRdb limited this immuneACCESS table to in-frame rearrangements with V and J called. A share of clones is missing; checked studies link under half to unresolved V genes, and the rest is unexplained. This sample holds about 97,000 clones; roughly 83% were observed only once. The top ten clones comprise 2% to 3% of the sample. Input material: PBMCs. The source of these receptors is a man between 35 and 55 years old in good health and CMV-seronegative.

The V gene is TRBV5-1, the J gene TRBJ2-2, with TRBD2 matching over 8 bases. J lost 5 bases, V lost 4 bases, and 13 bases had no gene match. This CDR3 region has 17 residues. Germline V gene sequence: CDR1 SGHRS, CDR2 YFSETQ. CDR3 loop: CASSPGEAGGGTGELFF. CDR3 DNA sequence: TGCGCCAGCAGCCCAGGAGAGGCCGGGGGGGGGACCGGGGAGCTGTTTTTT.

The rearrangement uses TRBV2 and TRBJ1-1; 8 bases are shared with TRBD1. The CDR3 contains 15 residues. V trimming: 4 bases; J trimming: 1 base; junction bases outside the gene matches: 5. Germline CDR1 and CDR2: SNHLY and FYNNEI. For the CDR3, the DNA is TGTGCCAGCAGTGCCCTCCAGGGGGCGAACACTGAAGCTTTCTTT. Its protein product is CASSALQGANTEAFF. The full variable domain, its missing parts supplied by reference TRBV2 and TRBJ1-1, is EPEVTQTPSHQVTQMGQEVILRCVPISNHLYFYWYRQILGQKVEFLVSFYNNEISEKSEIFDDQFSVERPDGSNFTLKIRSTKLEDSAMYFCASSALQGANTEAFFGQGTRLTVV.

This rearrangement joins TRBV11-1 to TRBJ2-3, with D maybe TRBD2 (6 bases). Germline V gives CDR1 SGHAT, CDR2 FQDESV (reference sequence). V gave up 5 bases and J gave up 1 base, with 13 bases separating them. CDR3 length: 15 residues. CDR3 bases: TGTGCCAGCAGCGATCAAGGGGAGGGCACAGATACGCAGTATTTT. Its protein product is CASSDQGEGTDTQYF.

V usage is TRBV27 and J usage is TRBJ1-1; 7 nucleotides line up with TRBD1. The CDR3 consists of 14 residues. Looked up from germline, CDR1 is MNHEY and CDR2 is SMNVEV (reference sequence). J lost 5 bases, V lost 6 bases, and 9 bases had no gene match. DNA of the CDR3: TGTGCCAGCAGATGGACAGGCCTTGGGACTGAAGCTTTCTTT. It specifies CASRWTGLGTEAFF.

The rearrangement uses TRBV5-6 and TRBJ1-2, with D perhaps TRBD1 (6 bases). The CDR3 loop spans 14 amino acids. The germline V gene has CDR1 SGHDT and CDR2 YYEEEE. The V end lost 0 bases, the J end lost 8 bases, and 14 bases lay between the germline ends. The CDR3 DNA follows: TGTGCCAGCAGCTTGGCCTACAGGGTTGACGGCTACACCTTC. Its protein is CASSLAYRVDGYTF. The variable domain in full, completed from reference TRBV5-6 and TRBJ1-2, reads DAGVTQSPTHLIKTRGQQVTLRCSPKSGHDTVSWYQQALGQGPQFIFQYYEEEERQRGNFPDRFSGHQFPNYSSELNVNALLLGDSALYLCASSLAYRVDGYTFGSGTRLTVV.

This chain links TRBV5-1 with TRBJ2-7; 7 bases match TRBD2. Germline V gene data show CDR1 as SGHRS and CDR2 as YFSETQ. The CDR3 contains 14 residues. Losses at the gene ends were 1 base for V and 3 bases for J; bases not matched to a gene: 4. The CDR3 protein is CASSLWGGLYEQYF. The CDR3 DNA follows: TGCGCCAGCAGCTTGTGGGGGGGACTCTACGAGCAGTACTTC.

V gene TRBV6-6 combines with J gene TRBJ1-6; tentatively, D is TRBD1 (5 bases). Trimming removed 5 bases at V and 10 bases at J, with 21 bases between. The CDR3 totals 16 residues. Germline CDR1 and CDR2: MNHNY and SVGAGI (reference sequence). The CDR3 sequence: CASSTRPGGSGSPLHF. The CDR3 region has the DNA TGTGCCAGCAGTACGCGTCCGGGGGGGTCAGGGTCACCCCTCCACTTT.

The J gene is TRBJ2-1, the V gene TRBV4-1, with a tentative D call TRBD2 (5 bases). The V gene's germline CDR1 is MGHRA and CDR2 YSYEKL. Trimming left V 2 bases short and J 10 bases short, with 6 bases between. The CDR3 extends over 11 amino acids. The CDR3 DNA follows: TGCGCCAGCAGCCAAACGGGGGAGCAGTTCTTC. It translates to CASSQTGEQFF.

This chain uses TRBV30 with TRBJ1-5; 10 bases agree with TRBD1. The CDR3 spans 16 residues. V dropped 4 bases and J dropped 9; count of bases not matched to a gene: 15. Germline V gene lookup returns CDR1 GTSNPN and CDR2 SVGIG (reference sequence). Here the CDR3 reads CAWIFPRDRGNWPQHF. CDR3 in DNA: TGTGCCTGGATTTTCCCCCGGGACAGGGGTAATTGGCCCCAGCATTTT.

The chain combines TRBV6-9 with TRBJ2-7; 10 bases agree with TRBD2. In germline, CDR1 is MNHGY, CDR2 SVAAGI. The CDR3 runs 15 residues. Germline trimming cut 0 bases from V and 4 bases from J; bases unmatched to any gene: 3. The CDR3 region is CASSYSSSGGYEQYF. DNA of the CDR3: TGTGCCAGCAGTTATTCCTCTAGCGGGGGATACGAGCAGTACTTC.

CDR3 nucleotide sequence: TGTGCCAGCAGCTTAGCGGGCGGGGGGCGAACCAAGTACTTC. Amino acids: CASSLAGGGRTKYF. This chain uses TRBV7-2 with TRBJ2-5; 8 bases match TRBD2. The V and J ends lost 0 bases and 12 bases, in that order; junction bases with no gene match: 9. The germline V gene encodes CDR1 SGHTA and CDR2 FQGNSA. The CDR3 totals 14 residues.

The chain employs TRBV7-2 and TRBJ2-3, with a tentative D call TRBD2 (6 bases). This CDR3 has 14 amino acids. Trimming removed 0 bases at V and 6 bases at J, with 10 bases between. Germline V gene lookup returns CDR1 SGHTA and CDR2 FQGNSA. The CDR3 bases are TGTGCCAGCAGCTTAGCGTCCCGGGAGGATACGCAGTATTTT. This codes for CASSLASREDTQYF.

The chain joins TRBV5-1 to TRBJ2-5; TRBD1 might be the D (6 bases). Germline V lookup: CDR1 SGHRS, CDR2 YFSETQ. V lost 7 bases and J 4 bases, leaving 23 bases between the germline ends. The CDR3 has 16 residues. The CDR3 protein is CASERGLAVGSETQYF. The CDR3 nucleotides are TGCGCCAGCGAAAGGGGGTTGGCAGTGGGATCAGAGACCCAGTACTTC. Full variable domain (missing parts from reference TRBV5-1 and TRBJ2-5): KAGVTQTPRYLIKTRGQQVTLSCSPISGHRSVSWYQQTPGQGLQFLFEYFSETQRNKGNFPGRFSGRQFSNSRSEMNVSTLELGDSALYLCASERGLAVGSETQYFGPGTRLLVL.

V gene TRBV7-3 combines with J gene TRBJ1-3; D call uncertain. The CDR3 spans 14 residues. The germline CDR1 and CDR2 sequences are SGHTA and FQGTGA. The V end was cut by 2 bases, the J end by 11 bases, with 16 bases between. The chain's CDR3 is CASSLSAGEWPIYF. DNA for the CDR3: TGTGCCAGCAGCTTATCAGCCGGAGAATGGCCCATATATTTT.

The chain combines TRBV5-1 with TRBJ2-3, with 12 bases identical to TRBD2. The germline V gene has CDR1 SGHRS and CDR2 YFSETQ. V lost 4 bases to trimming and J lost 1 base; unmatched junction nucleotides: 10. The CDR3 runs to 18 residues. The CDR3 loop is CASSPRTSGAGGTDTQYF. CDR3 nucleotides: TGCGCCAGCAGCCCCCGGACTAGCGGGGCCGGAGGCACAGATACGCAGTATTTT.

The gene calls are TRBV7-2 and TRBJ2-7, with 8 positions matching TRBD1. This CDR3 comprises 15 residues. Germline CDR1 reads SGHTA; CDR2 reads FQGNSA. V trimming: 4 bases; J trimming: 3 bases; junction bases outside the gene matches: 8. The CDR3 DNA sequence: TGTGCCAGCAGCTCTGGGACAGGTTCCTTCTACGAGCAGTACTTC. This gives the protein CASSSGTGSFYEQYF.

The chain uses TRBV19 and TRBJ1-6; 7 bases are shared with TRBD1. V was pared by 5 bases and J by 10 bases, with 8 bases of the junction left unmatched. This CDR3 has 14 amino acids. Germline loops: CDR1 LNHDA, CDR2 SQIVND (reference sequence). CDR3: CASSVPGGGSPLHF. CDR3 DNA: TGTGCCAGTAGTGTTCCAGGGGGAGGATCACCCCTCCACTTT.